A selection of T cell receptor beta chains follows, all from one sample in a study of beta chain features in type 1 diabetes. The data were produced by immunoSEQ multiplex PCR, yet TCRdb's version contains in-frame clones alone and is incomplete. The data contain some 15,000 clones, roughly 69% of them seen just once; the ten biggest clones take up 2% to 3%. The sequencing input was Tregs from blood. The receptor set was obtained from a young man with type 1 diabetes. Each CDR3 is given with its conserved first and last residue. The D gene is left open where the match is weak. Clone sizes are given selectively: once, few, many, or a class where the clone is expanded.

TRBJ2-7,TRBV18,.,.,TGTGCCAGCTCACCAAGGGGAGGCAGGTATTCCTACGAGCAGTACTTC,CASSPRGGRYSYEQYF
TRBJ2-3,TRBV11-2,.,.,TGTGCCAGCAGCTTAGCGGTGGGGACGGGAGCGGTGAGCACAGATACGCAGTATTTT,CASSLAVGTGAVSTDTQYF
TRBJ1-1,TRBV7-9,TRBD1,.,TGTGCCAGCAGCCCCCGGGGGACAGGGATGAACACTGAAGCTTTCTTT,CASSPRGTGMNTEAFF
TRBJ2-7,TRBV7-8,.,few,TGTGCCAGCAGCTTCCTGACAGAGTACGAGCAGTACTTC,CASSFLTEYEQYF
TRBJ1-5,TRBV6-1,TRBD1,once,TGTGCCAGCAGTGCGACAGGGGATGGAGGTGAGCCCCAGCATTTT,CASSATGDGGEPQHF
TRBJ1-5,TRBV29-1,.,.,TGCAGCGTTGTTTGGGGCAATAGCAATCAGCCCCAGCATTTT,CSVVWGNSNQPQHF
TRBJ2-2,TRBV19,TRBD1,.,TGTGCCAGTAGTATAGCCCGATGGCTCGGGACAGGGCGCCGTAGGGAGCTGTTTTTT,CASSIARWLGTGRRRELFF
TRBJ2-1,TRBV7-9,TRBD2,.,TGTGCCAGCAGCTTAGCGTCGGATAGCGGGGGGGTGGATGAGCAGTTCTTC,CASSLASDSGGVDEQFF
TRBJ2-3,TRBV5-6,TRBD2,.,TGTGCCAGCAGCTCGGGACTAGCGGGACGGGGGGCAGATACGCAGTATTTT,CASSSGLAGRGADTQYF
TRBJ2-5,TRBV19,.,.,TGTGCCAGTACCCTGCGGACAGTTTTACAAGAGACCCAGTACTTC,CASTLRTVLQETQYF
TRBJ1-5,TRBV27,TRBD1,.,TGTGCCAGCAGTTCGAGGACAGGTAATCAGCCCCAGCATTTT,CASSSRTGNQPQHF
TRBJ1-2,TRBV19,.,.,TGTGCCAGTAGTATGTTTCAGGCAACCCACTTC,CASSMFQATHF
TRBJ2-7,TRBV7-2,TRBD2,.,TGTGCCAGCAGCTTATTGCCTAGCGGGAGCGGGTTAGGTTACGAGCAGTACTTC,CASSLLPSGSGLGYEQYF
TRBJ2-3,TRBV5-1,.,.,TGCGCCAGCAGCTTGGAGGCTAGCAGTAGCACAGATACGCAGTATTTT,CASSLEASSSTDTQYF
TRBJ2-5,TRBV6-5,TRBD2,few,TGTGCCAGCAGCCGACTAGCCGAGACCCAGTACTTC,CASSRLAETQYF
TRBJ2-1,TRBV15,TRBD2,.,TGTGCCACCAGCAGAATAGCGGGAGGAAACAATGAGCAGTTCTTC,CATSRIAGGNNEQFF
TRBJ1-5,TRBV7-2,.,medium-sized,TGTGCCAGCAGTTACAGTAGCAATCAGCCCCAGCATTTT,CASSYSSNQPQHF
TRBJ2-3,TRBV30,.,.,TGTGCCTGGAATAGCGGAGCCACAGATACGCAGTATTTT,CAWNSGATDTQYF
TRBJ2-6,TRBV19,TRBD1,.,TGTGCCACCCGACAGGGGTCTGGGGCCAACGTCCTGACTTTC,CATRQGSGANVLTF
TRBJ2-7,TRBV28,TRBD1,few,TGTGCCAGCAGTCCCGGGACAGCGCACGGGGACTCCTACGAGCAGTACTTC,CASSPGTAHGDSYEQYF
TRBJ1-1,TRBV6-5,.,.,TGTGCCAGCACCGACGCGGGGAGGAACACTGAAGCTTTCTTT,CASTDAGRNTEAFF
TRBJ1-6,TRBV5-1,TRBD1,.,TGCGCCAGCAGCGAGGGACAGGGTTTTTCACCCCTCCACTTT,CASSEGQGFSPLHF
TRBJ1-3,TRBV6-5,TRBD1,.,TGTGCCAGCAGCCCGGGACAGTGGCTGGGGCTCTATTTT,CASSPGQWLGLYF
TRBJ1-4,TRBV18,.,few,TGTGCCAGCTCACCACCGAAAGGATCGACACAGGGCCCTTTTTATGGAAAACTGTTTTTT,CASSPPKGSTQGPFYGKLFF
TRBJ2-1,TRBV5-1,TRBD1,.,TGCGCCAGCAGCGGACGGACAGGGGTAGGTGAGCAGTTCTTC,CASSGRTGVGEQFF
TRBJ1-4,TRBV27,TRBD1,.,TGTGCCAGCAGTTTGTCGGCAGGGGGAGTTGAAAAACTGTTTTTT,CASSLSAGGVEKLFF
TRBJ2-1,TRBV5-1,.,once,TGCGCCAGCAGCTTGGTCCCAGGGTACGCCGATGAGCAGTTCTTC,CASSLVPGYADEQFF
TRBJ2-7,TRBV23-1,.,.,TGCGCCAGCCCAAACGGGCCAGGGCGTCGGTACGAGCAGTACTTC,CASPNGPGRRYEQYF
TRBJ1-4,TRBV4-1,.,.,TGCGCCAGCAGCCAAGAAGACAGTTATGAAAAACTGTTTTTT,CASSQEDSYEKLFF
TRBJ2-7,TRBV6-6,.,.,TGTGCCAGCGGAAACAGGGCTGGCTACGAGCAGTACTTC,CASGNRAGYEQYF
TRBJ2-3,TRBV5-1,.,few,TGCGCCAGCTCCTCGCAGGGGGATACGCAGTATTTT,CASSSQGDTQYF
TRBJ2-1,TRBV7-9,TRBD2,.,TGTGCCAGCAGCTTAGGAGTAGCGGGGGGATACAATGAGCAGTTCTTC,CASSLGVAGGYNEQFF
TRBJ2-7,TRBV7-9,TRBD1,few,TGTGCCAGCAGCTTAATGGGGACAGGGCCCTACGAGCAGTACTTC,CASSLMGTGPYEQYF
TRBJ2-2,TRBV29-1,TRBD1,.,TGCAGCGTCGCCACAGGGACAGACACCGGGGAGCTGTTTTTT,CSVATGTDTGELFF
TRBJ1-2,TRBV6-1,.,.,TGTGCCAGCACTCCCGTCTATGGCTACACCTTC,CASTPVYGYTF
TRBJ2-5,TRBV5-1,.,.,TGCGCCAGCAGCTTGAGGGGGAAGGGGGAGACCCAGTACTTC,CASSLRGKGETQYF
TRBJ2-3,TRBV4-1,TRBD1,.,TGCGCCAGCAGCGCGCGACAGGGGACAGATACGCAGTATTTT,CASSARQGTDTQYF
TRBJ2-5,TRBV2,.,.,TGTGCCAGCAGTGAAGCGGGCCGCGTCGGAGAGACCCAGTACTTC,CASSEAGRVGETQYF
TRBJ2-3,TRBV5-1,TRBD2,.,TGCGCCAGCAGCTTCGATCCGGGGGGGCCGGGAGATACGCAGTATTTT,CASSFDPGGPGDTQYF
TRBJ2-7,TRBV30,.,.,TGTGCCTGGAGTATTTTGGAGCGACGGTCCGAGCGCGAGCAGTACTTC,CAWSILERRSEREQYF
TRBJ1-5,TRBV2,TRBD1,once,TGTGCCAGCAGTGAAGGTCGGGCAGGGGGACAGCCCCAGCATTTT,CASSEGRAGGQPQHF
TRBJ1-2,TRBV4-1,TRBD1,once,TGCGCCAGCAGCCAAGATCCCCGCCGAAGCCGGGACAGGCCATACTATGGCTACACCTTC,CASSQDPRRSRDRPYYGYTF
TRBJ2-1,TRBV5-4,.,few,TGTGCCAGCAGCTCGGCGGGTAGCCCCTACAATGAGCAGTTCTTC,CASSSAGSPYNEQFF
TRBJ1-2,TRBV7-2,.,.,TGTGCCAGCAGCCCCCTTAACTATGGCTACACCTTC,CASSPLNYGYTF
TRBJ2-5,TRBV23-1,.,.,TGCGCCAGCAGGCAAATCCTACTAGCAGAGACGGGGGAGACCCAGTACTTC,CASRQILLAETGETQYF
TRBJ1-4,TRBV7-9,.,.,TGTGCCAGCAGCCTTGGGGGGATTAATGAAAAACTGTTTTTT,CASSLGGINEKLFF
TRBJ1-1,TRBV5-6,TRBD1,.,TGTGCCAGCAGCCTAGTAATGCCGGGACAGGGTTGGATGAACACTGAAGCTTTCTTT,CASSLVMPGQGWMNTEAFF
TRBJ1-1,TRBV5-4,.,medium-sized,TGTGCCAGCAGCCTCGGACAGACGAACACTGAAGCTTTCTTT,CASSLGQTNTEAFF
TRBJ2-7,TRBV4-1,TRBD2,once,TGCGCCAGCAGCCAAGAGCCCGGGACTAGCGGGGGGCCCCGTCTCAAGCAGTACTTC,CASSQEPGTSGGPRLKQYF
TRBJ2-7,TRBV29-1,TRBD1,.,TGCAGCGTTGGGGGACAGACCTACGAGCAGTACTTC,CSVGGQTYEQYF
TRBJ2-5,TRBV6-5,TRBD1,.,TGTGCCAGCAGTTTCGGGACAGGGTTGGGAGAGACCCAGTACTTC,CASSFGTGLGETQYF
TRBJ2-1,TRBV5-1,TRBD2,.,TGCGCCAGCGACCTTAATCCTAGCGGGTCTTACAATGAGCAGTTCTTC,CASDLNPSGSYNEQFF
TRBJ2-2,TRBV5-1,.,.,TGCGCCAGCAGCTTTCGGGGAAACACCGGGGAGCTGTTTTTT,CASSFRGNTGELFF
TRBJ2-1,TRBV11-2,TRBD2,.,TGTGCCAGCAGCCCCGGGACTAGCGGGATCTACAATGAGCAGTTCTTC,CASSPGTSGIYNEQFF
TRBJ1-3,TRBV18,.,.,TGTGCCAGCTCACCAGCGTCGCCGGGGAACCCTGGAAACACCATATATTTT,CASSPASPGNPGNTIYF